This TCR beta chain was recovered during a study of blood T cells in healthy people across ages. CDR1 is DFQATT, CDR2 SNEGSKA, per germline (reference sequence). The length of the CDR3 is 13 residues. V was pared by 5 bases and J by 4 bases, with 6 bases of the junction left unmatched. A J-beta primer mix and a sample-barcoded 5' primer were used in a second PCR of about 6 to 12 cycles. Via MiXCR, TCRdb re-called the 5' RACE reads, giving one row per CDR3 protein. The data contain 750,000 to 850,000 distinct CDR3 sequences, roughly 25% of them singletons. Remarks on this clonotype: As yet, its antigen is unknown.

General study results and limits: The study could not conclusively compare naive and antigen-experienced cells, given its unsorted PBMCs. It was the long-lived donors that had more naive CD4+ cells and higher diversity than aged donors.

The sample was also linked to a second study, of T cells of mothers and their children. That work contributes: Donors comprised a few healthy Caucasian mothers plus their six children. Per mother, over 10 million TCR beta CDR3 reads were obtained; per child, about 3.3 million.

The source is a boy aged 5-17 years in good health. The J gene is TRBJ1-1, the V gene TRBV20-1, with 8 nucleotides matching TRBD1. Material for sequencing was blood. CDR3 DNA: TGCAGTGCTCCCTGGACAGGGCTCACTGAAGCTTTCTTT. As protein: CSAPWTGLTEAFF.